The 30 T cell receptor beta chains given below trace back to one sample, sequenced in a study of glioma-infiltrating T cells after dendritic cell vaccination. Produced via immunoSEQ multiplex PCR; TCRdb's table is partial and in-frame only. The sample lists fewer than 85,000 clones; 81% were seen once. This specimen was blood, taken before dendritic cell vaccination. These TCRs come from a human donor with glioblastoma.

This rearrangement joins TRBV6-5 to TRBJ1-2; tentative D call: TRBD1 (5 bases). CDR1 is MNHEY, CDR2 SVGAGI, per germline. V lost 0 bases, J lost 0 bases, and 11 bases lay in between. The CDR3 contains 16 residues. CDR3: CASSYSQGLANYGYTF. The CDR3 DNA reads TGTGCCAGCAGTTACTCGCAGGGACTAGCTAACTATGGCTACACCTTC.

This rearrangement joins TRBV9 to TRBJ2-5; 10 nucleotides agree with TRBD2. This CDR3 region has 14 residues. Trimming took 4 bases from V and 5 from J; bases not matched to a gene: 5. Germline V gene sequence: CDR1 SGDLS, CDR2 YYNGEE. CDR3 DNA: TGTGCCAGCAGCTCGATGACTAGCGGGGAGACCCAGTACTTC. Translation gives CASSSMTSGETQYF.

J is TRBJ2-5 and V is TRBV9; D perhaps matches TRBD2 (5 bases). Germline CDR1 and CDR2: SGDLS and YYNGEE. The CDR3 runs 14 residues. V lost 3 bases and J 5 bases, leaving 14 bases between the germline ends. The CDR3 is CASSAGNSVETQYF. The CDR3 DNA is TGTGCCAGCAGCGCTGGTAATAGCGTGGAGACCCAGTACTTC.

CDR3 bases: TGTGCCAGCAGCTCGACAGGGGCTGGAAACACCATATATTTT. Residues: CASSSTGAGNTIYF. The chain links TRBV6-5 to TRBJ1-3; TRBD1 aligns across 8 bases. J was trimmed by 2 bases and V by 6 bases; bases with no gene match: 3. There are 14 residues in the CDR3. Germline loops: CDR1 MNHEY, CDR2 SVGAGI.

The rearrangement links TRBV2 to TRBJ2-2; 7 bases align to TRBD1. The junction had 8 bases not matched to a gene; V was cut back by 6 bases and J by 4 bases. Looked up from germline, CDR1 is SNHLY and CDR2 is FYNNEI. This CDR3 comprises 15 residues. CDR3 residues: CASSNRGSGTGELFF. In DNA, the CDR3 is TGTGCCAGCAGCAACAGGGGTTCGGGCACCGGGGAGCTGTTTTTT.

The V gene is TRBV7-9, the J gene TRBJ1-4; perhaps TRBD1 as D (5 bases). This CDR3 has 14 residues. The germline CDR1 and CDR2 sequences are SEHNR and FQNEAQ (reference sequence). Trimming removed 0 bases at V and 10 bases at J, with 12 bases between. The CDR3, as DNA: TGTGCCAGCAGCTTAGCGCTGGGGGGAGGAAAACTGTTTTTT. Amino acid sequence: CASSLALGGGKLFF.

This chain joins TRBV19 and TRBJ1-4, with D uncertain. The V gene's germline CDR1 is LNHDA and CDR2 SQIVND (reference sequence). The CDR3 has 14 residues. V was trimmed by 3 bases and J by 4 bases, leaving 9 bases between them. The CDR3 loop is CASSINADNEKLFF. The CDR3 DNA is TGTGCCAGTAGTATTAACGCGGATAATGAAAAACTGTTTTTT.

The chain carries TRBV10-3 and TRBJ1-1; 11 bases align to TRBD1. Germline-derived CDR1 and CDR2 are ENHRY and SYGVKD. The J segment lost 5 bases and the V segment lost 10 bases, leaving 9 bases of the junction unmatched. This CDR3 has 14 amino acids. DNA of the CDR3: TGTGCCACCCGCCAGGGACAGGGGGAGACTGAAGCTTTCTTT. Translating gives CATRQGQGETEAFF.

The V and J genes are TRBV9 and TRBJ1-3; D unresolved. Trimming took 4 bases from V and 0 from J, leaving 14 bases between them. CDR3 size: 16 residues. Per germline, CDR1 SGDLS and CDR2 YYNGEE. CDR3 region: CASSLQTGSSGNTIYF. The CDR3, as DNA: TGTGCCAGCAGCCTACAAACGGGTAGCTCTGGAAACACCATATATTTT.

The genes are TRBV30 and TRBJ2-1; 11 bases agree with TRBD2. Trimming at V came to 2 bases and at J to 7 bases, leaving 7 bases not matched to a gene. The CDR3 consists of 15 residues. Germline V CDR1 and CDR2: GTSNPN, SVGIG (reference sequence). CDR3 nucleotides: TGTGCCTGGAGTCTAGCGGGGGGCTCAGTAAATGAGCAGTTCTTC. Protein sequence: CAWSLAGGSVNEQFF.

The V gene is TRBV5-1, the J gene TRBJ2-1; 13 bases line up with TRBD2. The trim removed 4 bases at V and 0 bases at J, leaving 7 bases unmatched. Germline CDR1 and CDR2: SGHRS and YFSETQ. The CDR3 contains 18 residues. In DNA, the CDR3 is TGCGCCAGCAGCCCCGGGACTAGCGGGGCCCCCTCCTACAATGAGCAGTTCTTC. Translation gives CASSPGTSGAPSYNEQFF.

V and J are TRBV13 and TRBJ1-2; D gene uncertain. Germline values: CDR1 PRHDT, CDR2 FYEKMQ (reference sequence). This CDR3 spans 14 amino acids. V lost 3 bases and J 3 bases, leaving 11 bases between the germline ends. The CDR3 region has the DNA TGTGCCAGCAGCTTTAGTATGGGCTACTATGGCTACACCTTC. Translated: CASSFSMGYYGYTF.

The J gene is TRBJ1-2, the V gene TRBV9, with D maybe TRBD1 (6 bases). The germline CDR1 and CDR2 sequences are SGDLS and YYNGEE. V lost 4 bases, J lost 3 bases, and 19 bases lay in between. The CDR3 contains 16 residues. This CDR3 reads CASSIEKGGVDYGYTF. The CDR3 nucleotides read TGTGCCAGCAGCATCGAAAAAGGGGGTGTCGACTATGGCTACACCTTC.

This CDR3 is CASSFEEGTEAFF. The CDR3 DNA reads as TGTGCCAGCAGCTTCGAGGAAGGCACTGAAGCTTTCTTT. The rearrangement links TRBV7-9 to TRBJ1-1; D uncertain. This CDR3 contains 13 residues. Trimming cost V 3 bases and J 4 bases, with 9 bases left between them. CDR1 SEHNR and CDR2 FQNEAQ come from the germline V gene (reference sequence).

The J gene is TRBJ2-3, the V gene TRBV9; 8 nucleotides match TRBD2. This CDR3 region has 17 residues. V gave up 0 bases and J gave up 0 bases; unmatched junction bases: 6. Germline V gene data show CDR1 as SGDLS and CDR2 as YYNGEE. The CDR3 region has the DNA TGTGCCAGCAGCGTAGGATTTAGCGGGGACAGCACAGATACGCAGTATTTT. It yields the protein CASSVGFSGDSTDTQYF.

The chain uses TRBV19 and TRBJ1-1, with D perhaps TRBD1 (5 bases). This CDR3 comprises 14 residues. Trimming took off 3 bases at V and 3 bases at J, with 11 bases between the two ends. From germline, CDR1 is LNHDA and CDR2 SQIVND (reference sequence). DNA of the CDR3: TGTGCCAGTAGTATTAGGGGAGGGGACACTGAAGCTTTCTTT. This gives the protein CASSIRGGDTEAFF.

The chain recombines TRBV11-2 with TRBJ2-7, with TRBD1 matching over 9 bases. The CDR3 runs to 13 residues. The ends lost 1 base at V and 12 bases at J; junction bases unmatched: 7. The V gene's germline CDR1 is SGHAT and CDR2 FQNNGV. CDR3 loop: CASSLAGAGQGYF. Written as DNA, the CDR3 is TGTGCCAGCAGCTTAGCGGGGGCGGGACAGGGGTACTTC.

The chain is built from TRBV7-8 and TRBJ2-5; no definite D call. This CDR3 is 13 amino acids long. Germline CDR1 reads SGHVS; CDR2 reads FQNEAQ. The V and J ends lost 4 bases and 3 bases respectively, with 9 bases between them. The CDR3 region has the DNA TGTGCCAGCAGCTCCTGGTCAGAAGAGACCCAGTACTTC. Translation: CASSSWSEETQYF.

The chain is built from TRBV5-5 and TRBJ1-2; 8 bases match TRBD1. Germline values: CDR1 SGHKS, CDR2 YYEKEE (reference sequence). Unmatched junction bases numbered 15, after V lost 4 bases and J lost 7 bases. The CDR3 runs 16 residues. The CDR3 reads CASSPGQGRTAGGYTF. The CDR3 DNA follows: TGTGCCAGCAGCCCCGGACAGGGAAGGACGGCTGGTGGCTACACCTTC. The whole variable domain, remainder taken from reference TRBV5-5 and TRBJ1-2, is DAGVTQSPTHLIKTRGQQVTLRCSPISGHKSVSWYQQVLGQGPQFIFQYYEKEERGRGNFPDRFSARQFPNYSSELNVNALLLGDSALYLCASSPGQGRTAGGYTFGSGTRLTVV.

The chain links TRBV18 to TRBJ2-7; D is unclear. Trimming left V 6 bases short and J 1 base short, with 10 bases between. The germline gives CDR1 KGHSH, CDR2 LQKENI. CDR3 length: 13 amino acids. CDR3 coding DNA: TGTGCCAGCTCGACGACTGATTCCTACGAGCAGTACTTC. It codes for CASSTTDSYEQYF.

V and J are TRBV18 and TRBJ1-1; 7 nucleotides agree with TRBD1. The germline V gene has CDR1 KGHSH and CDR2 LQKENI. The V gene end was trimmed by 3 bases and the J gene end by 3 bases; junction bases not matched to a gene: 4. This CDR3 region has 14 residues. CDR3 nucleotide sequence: TGTGCCAGCTCACCGGGGACAGTAGACACTGAAGCTTTCTTT. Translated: CASSPGTVDTEAFF.

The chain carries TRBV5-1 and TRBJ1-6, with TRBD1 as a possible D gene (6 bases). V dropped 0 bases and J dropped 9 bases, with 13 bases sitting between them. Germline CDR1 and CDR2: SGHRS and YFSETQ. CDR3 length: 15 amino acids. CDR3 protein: CASSLAGERGSPLHF. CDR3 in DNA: TGCGCCAGCAGCTTGGCAGGGGAGAGGGGTTCACCCCTCCACTTT.

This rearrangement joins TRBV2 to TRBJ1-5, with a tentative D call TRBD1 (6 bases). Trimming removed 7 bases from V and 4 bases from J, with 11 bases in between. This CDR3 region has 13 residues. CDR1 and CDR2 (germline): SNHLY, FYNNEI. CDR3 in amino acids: CASNGGPNQPQHF. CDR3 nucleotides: TGTGCCAGCAATGGGGGCCCAAATCAGCCCCAGCATTTT.

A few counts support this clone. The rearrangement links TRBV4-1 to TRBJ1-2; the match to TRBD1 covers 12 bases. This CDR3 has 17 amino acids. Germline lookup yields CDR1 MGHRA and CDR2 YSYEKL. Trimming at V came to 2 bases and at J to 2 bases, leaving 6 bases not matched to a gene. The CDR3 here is CASSQQPGQGANYGYTF. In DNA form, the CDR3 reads TGCGCCAGCAGCCAACAACCGGGACAGGGGGCAAACTATGGCTACACCTTC.

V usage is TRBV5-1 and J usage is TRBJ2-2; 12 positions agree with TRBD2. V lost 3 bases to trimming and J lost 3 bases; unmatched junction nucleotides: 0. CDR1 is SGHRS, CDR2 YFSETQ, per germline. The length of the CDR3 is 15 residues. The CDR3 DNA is TGCGCCAGCAGCTGGACTAGCGGGGACACCGGGGAGCTGTTTTTT. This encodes CASSWTSGDTGELFF.

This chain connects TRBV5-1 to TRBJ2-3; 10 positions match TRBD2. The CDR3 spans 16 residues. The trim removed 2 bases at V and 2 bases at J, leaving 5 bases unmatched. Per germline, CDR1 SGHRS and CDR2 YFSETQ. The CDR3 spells CASSFILAGDTDTQYF. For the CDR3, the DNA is TGCGCCAGCAGCTTTATTCTAGCGGGGGACACAGATACGCAGTATTTT.

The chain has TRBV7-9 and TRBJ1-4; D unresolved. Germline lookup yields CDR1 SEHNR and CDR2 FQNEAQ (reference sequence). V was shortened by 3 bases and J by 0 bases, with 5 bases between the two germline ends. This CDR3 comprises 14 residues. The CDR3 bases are TGTGCCAGCAGCTTCCAGGCAACTAATGAAAAACTGTTTTTT. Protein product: CASSFQATNEKLFF.

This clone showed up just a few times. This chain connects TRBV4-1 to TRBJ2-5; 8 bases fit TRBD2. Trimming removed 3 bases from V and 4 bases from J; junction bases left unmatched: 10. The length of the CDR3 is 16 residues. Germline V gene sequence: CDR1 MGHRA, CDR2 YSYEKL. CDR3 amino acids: CASSQALRGGRETQYF. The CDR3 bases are TGCGCCAGCAGCCAGGCCCTCCGGGGGGGCAGAGAGACCCAGTACTTC.

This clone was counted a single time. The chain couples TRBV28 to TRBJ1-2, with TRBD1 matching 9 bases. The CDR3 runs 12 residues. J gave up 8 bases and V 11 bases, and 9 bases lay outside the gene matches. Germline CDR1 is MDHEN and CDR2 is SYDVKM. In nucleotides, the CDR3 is TGTGCCGGAAAACAGGGGGCCGGCGGCTACACCTTC. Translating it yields CAGKQGAGGYTF.

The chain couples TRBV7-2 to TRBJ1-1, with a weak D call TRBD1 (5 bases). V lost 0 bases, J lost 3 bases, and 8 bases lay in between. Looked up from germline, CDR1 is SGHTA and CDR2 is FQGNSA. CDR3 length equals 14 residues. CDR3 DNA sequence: TGTGCCAGCAGCTTAGCGCGGGGGGACACTGAAGCTTTCTTT. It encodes CASSLARGDTEAFF.